This T cell receptor (beta chain) is drawn from a study of identical twins. The cDNA had a unique molecular identifier and a template-switch universal primer site. TCRdb reprocessed the 5' RACE reads via MiXCR and lists one record per CDR3 protein. The sample contains about 530,000 distinct CDR3 sequences, 20% to 25% of which appear only once. This CDR3 comprises 12 residues. CDR1 is DFQATT and CDR2 is SNEGSKA in the germline V gene (reference sequence). V lost 5 bases, J lost 4 bases, and 11 bases lay in between. Findings and limits, study-wide: Findings came from cross-sectional statistics, without long-term follow-up of donors. Carriage of fewer insertions was seen in abundant cord blood beta clonotypes, whereas memory repertoires showed none.

Comment on this clonotype: Its antigen is not known.

The same data also went into a second study, on yellow fever vaccine responses in identical twins.

Sequences were obtained from CD4+ T cells sorted from blood. V is TRBV20-1 and J is TRBJ1-2; TRBD1 is a possible D gene (5 bases). This sequence was found in a woman under 30 in good health. The CDR3 DNA follows: TGCAGTGCTGACCATGACAGCTATGGCTACACCTTC. Its translation: CSADHDSYGYTF.